This TCR beta chain comes out of a study of beta chain features in type 1 diabetes. Study-wide results and caveats: Among all four CD4+ subsets, Type 1 diabetes patients had TCRB CDR3s that were moderately but significantly shorter.

This clone was seen more than once but under ten times. What it binds is not known. The sequenced template was cDNA made from the entire isolated RNA. The method was immunoSEQ multiplex PCR; TCRdb's version includes in-frame clones alone and lacks a portion of them. The sample lists approximately 600,000 clones, 9.5% to 15% occurring once. Sequenced input: naive CD4+ T cells from blood. This TCR was recovered from a man younger than 40 with type 1 diabetes.

The CDR3 nucleotides read TGTGCCTGTGCGGGGGGAGATACGCAGTATTTT. Its translation is CACAGGDTQYF. V usage is TRBV30 and J usage is TRBJ2-3; TRBD2 aligns across 8 bases. Germline V gene sequence: CDR1 GTSNPN, CDR2 SVGIG (reference sequence). The CDR3 totals 11 residues. V dropped 6 bases and J dropped 5; count of bases not matched to a gene: 1.